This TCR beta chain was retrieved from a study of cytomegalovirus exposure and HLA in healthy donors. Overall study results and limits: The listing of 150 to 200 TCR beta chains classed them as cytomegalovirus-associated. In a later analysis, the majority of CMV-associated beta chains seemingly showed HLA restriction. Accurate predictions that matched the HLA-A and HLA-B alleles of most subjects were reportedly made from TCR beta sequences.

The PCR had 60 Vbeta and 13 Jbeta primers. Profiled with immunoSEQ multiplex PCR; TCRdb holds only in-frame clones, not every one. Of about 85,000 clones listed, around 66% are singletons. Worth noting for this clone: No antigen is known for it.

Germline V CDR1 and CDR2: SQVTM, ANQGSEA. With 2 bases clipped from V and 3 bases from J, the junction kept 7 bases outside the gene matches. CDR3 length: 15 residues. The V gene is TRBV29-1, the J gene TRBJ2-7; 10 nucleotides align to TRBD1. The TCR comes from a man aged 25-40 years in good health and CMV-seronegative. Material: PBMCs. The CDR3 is CSVEWRQGADYEQYF. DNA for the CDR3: TGCAGCGTTGAATGGAGACAGGGGGCCGACTACGAGCAGTACTTC.